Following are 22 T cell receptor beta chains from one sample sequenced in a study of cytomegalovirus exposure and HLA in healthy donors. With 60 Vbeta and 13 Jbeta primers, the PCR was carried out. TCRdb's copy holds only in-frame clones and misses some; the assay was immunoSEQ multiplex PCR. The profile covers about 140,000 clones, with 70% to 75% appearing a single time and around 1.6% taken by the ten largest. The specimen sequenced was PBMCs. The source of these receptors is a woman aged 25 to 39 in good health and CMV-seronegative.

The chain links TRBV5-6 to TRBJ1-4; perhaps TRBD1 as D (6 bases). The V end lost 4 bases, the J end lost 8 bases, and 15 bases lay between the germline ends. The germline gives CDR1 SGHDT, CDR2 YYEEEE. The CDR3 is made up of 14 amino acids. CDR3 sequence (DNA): TGTGCCAGCAGCCCGCCAGGGGTGGAGGAAAAACTGTTTTTT. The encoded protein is CASSPPGVEEKLFF.

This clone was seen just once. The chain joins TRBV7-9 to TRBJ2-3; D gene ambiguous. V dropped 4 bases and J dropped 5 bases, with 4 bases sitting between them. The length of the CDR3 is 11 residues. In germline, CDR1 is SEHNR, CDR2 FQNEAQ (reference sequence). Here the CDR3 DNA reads TGTGCCAGCAGCTCCCGAGATACGCAGTATTTT. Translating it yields CASSSRDTQYF.

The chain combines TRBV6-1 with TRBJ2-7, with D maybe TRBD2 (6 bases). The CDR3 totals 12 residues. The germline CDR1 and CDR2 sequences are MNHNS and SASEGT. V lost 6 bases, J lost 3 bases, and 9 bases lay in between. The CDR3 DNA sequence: TGTGCCAGCAGGGGCGGGAACTACGAGCAGTACGTC. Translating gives CASRGGNYEQYV.

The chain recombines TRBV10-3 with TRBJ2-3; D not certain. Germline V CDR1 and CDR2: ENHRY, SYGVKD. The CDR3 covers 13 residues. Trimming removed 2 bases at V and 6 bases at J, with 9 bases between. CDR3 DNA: TGTGCCATCAGTGAGCCCTTCGGGGATACGCAGTATTTT. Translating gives CAISEPFGDTQYF.

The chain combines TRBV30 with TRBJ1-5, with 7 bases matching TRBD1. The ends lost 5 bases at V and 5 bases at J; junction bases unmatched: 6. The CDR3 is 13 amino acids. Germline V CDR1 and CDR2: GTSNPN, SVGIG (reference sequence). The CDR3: CAWGATGDQPQHF. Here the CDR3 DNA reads TGTGCCTGGGGGGCTACAGGGGATCAGCCCCAGCATTTT.

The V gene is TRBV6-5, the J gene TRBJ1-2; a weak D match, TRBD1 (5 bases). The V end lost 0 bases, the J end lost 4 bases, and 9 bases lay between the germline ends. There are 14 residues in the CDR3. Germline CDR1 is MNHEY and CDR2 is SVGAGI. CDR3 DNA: TGTGCCAGCAGTTACTCGCCAGGGTTCTATGGCTACACCTTC. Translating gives CASSYSPGFYGYTF.

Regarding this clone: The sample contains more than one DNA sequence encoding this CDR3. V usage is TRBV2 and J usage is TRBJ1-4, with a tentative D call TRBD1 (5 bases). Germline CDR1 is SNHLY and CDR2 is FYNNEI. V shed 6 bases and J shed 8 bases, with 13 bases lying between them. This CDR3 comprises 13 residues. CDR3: CASRRGEGEKLFF. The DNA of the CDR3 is TGTGCCAGCAGGCGGGGGGAGGGCGAAAAACTGTTTTTT.

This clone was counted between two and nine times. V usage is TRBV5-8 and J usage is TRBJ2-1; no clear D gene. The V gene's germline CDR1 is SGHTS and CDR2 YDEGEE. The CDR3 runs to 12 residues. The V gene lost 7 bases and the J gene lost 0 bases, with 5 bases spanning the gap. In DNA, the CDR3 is TGTGCCAGCCCCAGCTCCTACAATGAGCAGTTCTTC. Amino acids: CASPSSYNEQFF.

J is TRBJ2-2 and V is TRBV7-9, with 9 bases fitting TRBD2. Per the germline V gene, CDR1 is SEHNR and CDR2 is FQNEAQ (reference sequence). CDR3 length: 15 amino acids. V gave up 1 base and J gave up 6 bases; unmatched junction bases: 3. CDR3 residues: CASSLEAGGSGELFF. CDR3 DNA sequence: TGTGCCAGCAGCTTAGAAGCGGGGGGATCCGGGGAGCTGTTTTTT.

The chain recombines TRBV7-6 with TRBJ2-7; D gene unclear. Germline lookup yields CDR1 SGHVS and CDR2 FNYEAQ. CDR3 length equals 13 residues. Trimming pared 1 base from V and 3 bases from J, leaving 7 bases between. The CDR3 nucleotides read TGTGCCAGCAGCTTAGGAAGGAACTACGAGCAGTACGTC. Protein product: CASSLGRNYEQYV.

The CDR3 DNA reads as TGTGCCAGCTCACCATCGCGACAGGGTAACTCTGGAAACACCATATATTTT. This gives the protein CASSPSRQGNSGNTIYF. V usage is TRBV18 and J usage is TRBJ1-3, with 7 positions matching TRBD1. V trimming: 2 bases; J trimming: 0 bases; junction bases outside the gene matches: 7. The germline V gene encodes CDR1 KGHSH and CDR2 LQKENI. The CDR3 spans 17 residues.

CDR3 coding DNA: TGTGCCAGCAGACTCCGGGTTAACTATGGCTACACCTTC. Amino acids: CASRLRVNYGYTF. The chain carries TRBV2 and TRBJ1-2; D is unresolved. Trimming pared 6 bases from V and 1 base from J, leaving 9 bases between. This CDR3 has 13 amino acids. CDR1 is SNHLY, CDR2 FYNNEI, per germline.

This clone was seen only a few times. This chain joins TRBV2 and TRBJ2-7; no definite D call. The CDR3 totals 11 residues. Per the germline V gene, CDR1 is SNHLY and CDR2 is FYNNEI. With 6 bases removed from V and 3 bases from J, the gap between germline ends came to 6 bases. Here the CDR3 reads CASRSVYEQYF. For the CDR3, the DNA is TGTGCCAGCAGGTCTGTCTACGAGCAGTACTTC.

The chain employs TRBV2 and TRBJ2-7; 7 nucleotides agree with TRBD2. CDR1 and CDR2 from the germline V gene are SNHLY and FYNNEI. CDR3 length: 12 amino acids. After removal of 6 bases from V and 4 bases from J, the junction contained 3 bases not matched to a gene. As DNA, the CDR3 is TGTGCCAGCAGGGGGAGGGGTTACGAGCAGTACGTC. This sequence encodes CASRGRGYEQYV.

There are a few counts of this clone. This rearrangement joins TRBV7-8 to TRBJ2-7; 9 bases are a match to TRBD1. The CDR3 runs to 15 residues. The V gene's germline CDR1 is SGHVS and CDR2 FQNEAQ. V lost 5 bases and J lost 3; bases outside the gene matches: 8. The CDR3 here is CASSLLTGGFYEQYV. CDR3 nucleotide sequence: TGTGCCAGCAGCCTGCTGACAGGGGGATTCTACGAGCAGTACGTC.

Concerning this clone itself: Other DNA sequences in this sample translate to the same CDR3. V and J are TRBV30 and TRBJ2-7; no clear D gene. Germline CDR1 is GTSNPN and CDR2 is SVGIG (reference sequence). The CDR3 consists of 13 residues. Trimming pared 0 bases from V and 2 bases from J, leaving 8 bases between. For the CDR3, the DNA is TGTGCCTGGAGTGTTGTACAAGCCTACGAGCAGTACTTC. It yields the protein CAWSVVQAYEQYF. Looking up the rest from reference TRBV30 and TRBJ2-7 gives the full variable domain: SQTIHQWPATLVQPVGSPLSLECTVEGTSNPNLYWYRQAAGRGLQLLFYSVGIGQISSEVPQNLSASRPQDRQFILSSKKLLLSDSGFYLCAWSVVQAYEQYFGPGTRLTVT.

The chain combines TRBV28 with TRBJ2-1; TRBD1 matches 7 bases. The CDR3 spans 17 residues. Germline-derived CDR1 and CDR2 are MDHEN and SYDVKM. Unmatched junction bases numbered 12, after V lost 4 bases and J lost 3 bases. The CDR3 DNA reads TGTGCCAGCAGTTCCTCCGGGGCGCAGGGGGTCTACAATGAGCAGTTCTTC. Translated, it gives CASSSSGAQGVYNEQFF.

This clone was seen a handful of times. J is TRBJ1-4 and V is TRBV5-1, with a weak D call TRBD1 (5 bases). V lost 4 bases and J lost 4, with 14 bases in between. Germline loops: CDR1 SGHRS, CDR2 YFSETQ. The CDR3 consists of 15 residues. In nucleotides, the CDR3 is TGCGCCAGCAGCCCGGGGGAGGGAATTAATGAAAAACTGTTTTTT. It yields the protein CASSPGEGINEKLFF.

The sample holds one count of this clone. The DNA for the CDR3 is TGTGCCAGCAGCTTGGGACAGGGGCCCTATGGCTACACCTTC. Residues: CASSLGQGPYGYTF. V gene TRBV7-2 combines with J gene TRBJ1-2; TRBD1 agrees at 10 bases. The ends lost 3 bases at V and 4 bases at J; junction bases unmatched: 2. Germline V lookup: CDR1 SGHTA, CDR2 FQGNSA. This CDR3 spans 14 amino acids.

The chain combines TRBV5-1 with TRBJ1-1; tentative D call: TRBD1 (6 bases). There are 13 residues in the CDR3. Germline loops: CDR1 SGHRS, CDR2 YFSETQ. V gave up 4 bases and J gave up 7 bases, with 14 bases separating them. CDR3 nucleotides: TGCGCCAGCAGCCACCAGGGGTTAGATGAAGCTTTCTTT. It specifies CASSHQGLDEAFF.

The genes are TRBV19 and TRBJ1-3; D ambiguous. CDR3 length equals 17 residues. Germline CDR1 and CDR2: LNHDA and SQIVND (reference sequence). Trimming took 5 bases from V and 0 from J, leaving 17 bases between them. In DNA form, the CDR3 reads TGTGCCAGTAGTCGTCTCGGAGGGCGTTACTCTGGAAACACCATATATTTT. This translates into CASSRLGGRYSGNTIYF.

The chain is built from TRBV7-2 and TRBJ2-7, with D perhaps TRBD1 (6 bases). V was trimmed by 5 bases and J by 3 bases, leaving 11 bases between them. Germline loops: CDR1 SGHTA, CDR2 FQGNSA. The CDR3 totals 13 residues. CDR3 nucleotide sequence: TGTGCCAGCAGCACGACAGGATTCTACGAGCAGTACTTC. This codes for CASSTTGFYEQYF.